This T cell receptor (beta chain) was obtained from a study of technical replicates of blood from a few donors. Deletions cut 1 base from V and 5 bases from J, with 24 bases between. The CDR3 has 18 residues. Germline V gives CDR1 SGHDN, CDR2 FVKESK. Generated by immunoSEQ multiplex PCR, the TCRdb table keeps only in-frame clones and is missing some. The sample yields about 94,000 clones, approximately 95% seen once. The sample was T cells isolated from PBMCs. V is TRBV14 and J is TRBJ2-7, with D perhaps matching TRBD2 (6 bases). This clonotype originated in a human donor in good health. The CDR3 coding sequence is TGTGCCAGCAGCCAAGGAGTCTTTCTTACAGGCCGGGAGAACGAGCAGTACTTC. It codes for CASSQGVFLTGRENEQYF.